This TCR beta chain emerged from a study of blood T cell repertoires in COVID-19. Repertoires were generated with immunoSEQ multiplex PCR, while TCRdb's copy carries only in-frame clones and drops some. This sample has under 200,000 clones, with over 75% found just once. The receptor was isolated from a man aged 70 or older with active or convalescent COVID-19. Source material: peripheral blood.

This chain's CDR3 is CASSTLAGETQYF. The CDR3 DNA reads TGTGCCAGCTCCACACTAGCGGGGGAGACCCAGTACTTC. V gene TRBV18 combines with J gene TRBJ2-5; TRBD2 agrees at 10 bases. V lost 6 bases, J lost 5 bases, and 3 bases stayed unmatched. CDR3 size: 13 residues. Germline loops: CDR1 KGHSH, CDR2 LQKENI. The full variable domain, completed using reference TRBV18 and TRBJ2-5, is NAGVMQNPRHLVRRRGQEARLRCSPMKGHSHVYWYRQLPEEGLKFMVYLQKENIIDESGMPKERFSAEFPKEGPSILRIQQVVRGDSAAYFCASSTLAGETQYFGPGTRLLVL.